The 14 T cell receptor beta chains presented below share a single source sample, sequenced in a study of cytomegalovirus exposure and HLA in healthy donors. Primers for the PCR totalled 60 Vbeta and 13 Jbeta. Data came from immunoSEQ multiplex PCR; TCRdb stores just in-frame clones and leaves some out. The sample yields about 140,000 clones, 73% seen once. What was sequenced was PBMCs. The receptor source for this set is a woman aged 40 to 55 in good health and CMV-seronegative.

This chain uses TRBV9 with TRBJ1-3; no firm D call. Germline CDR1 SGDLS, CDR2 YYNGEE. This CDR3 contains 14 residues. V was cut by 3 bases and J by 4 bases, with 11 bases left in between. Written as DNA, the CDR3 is TGTGCCAGCAGCGCGGACCCGGGGGGAAACACCATATATTTT. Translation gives CASSADPGGNTIYF.

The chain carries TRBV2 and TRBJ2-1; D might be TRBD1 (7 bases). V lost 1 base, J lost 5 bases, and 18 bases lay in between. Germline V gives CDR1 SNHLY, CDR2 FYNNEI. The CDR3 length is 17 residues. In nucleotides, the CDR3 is TGTGCCAGCAGTGAAGGGGCAAGGAGGGGGCCTAACAATGAGCAGTTCTTC. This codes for CASSEGARRGPNNEQFF.

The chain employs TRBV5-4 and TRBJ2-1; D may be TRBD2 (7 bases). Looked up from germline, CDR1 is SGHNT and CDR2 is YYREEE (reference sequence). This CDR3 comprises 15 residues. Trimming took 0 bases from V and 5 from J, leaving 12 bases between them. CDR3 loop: CASSLGGGLDNEQFF. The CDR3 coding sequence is TGTGCCAGCAGCTTGGGGGGGGGCCTGGACAATGAGCAGTTCTTC.

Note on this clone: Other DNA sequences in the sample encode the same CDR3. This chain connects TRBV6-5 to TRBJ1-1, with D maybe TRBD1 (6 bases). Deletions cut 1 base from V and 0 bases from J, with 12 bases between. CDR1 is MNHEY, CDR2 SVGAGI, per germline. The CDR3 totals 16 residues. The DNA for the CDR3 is TGTGCCAGCAGTTACTACATGGACAGTTTGAACACTGAAGCTTTCTTT. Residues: CASSYYMDSLNTEAFF.

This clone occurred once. The CDR3 reads CASSEEGQSPYNEQFF. DNA of the CDR3: TGTGCCAGCAGTGAGGAGGGGCAGAGCCCGTACAATGAGCAGTTCTTC. This sequence joins TRBV2 and TRBJ2-1, with a tentative D call TRBD2 (6 bases). The CDR3 length is 16 residues. With 3 bases removed from V and 4 bases from J, the gap between germline ends came to 16 bases. Per the germline V gene, CDR1 is SNHLY and CDR2 is FYNNEI.

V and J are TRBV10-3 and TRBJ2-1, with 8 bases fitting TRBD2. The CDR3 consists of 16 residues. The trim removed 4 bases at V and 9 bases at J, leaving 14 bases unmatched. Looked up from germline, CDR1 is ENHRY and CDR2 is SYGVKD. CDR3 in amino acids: CAISASGTSDTFEQFF. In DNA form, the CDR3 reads TGTGCCATCAGTGCTTCCGGGACTAGTGATACTTTTGAGCAGTTCTTC.

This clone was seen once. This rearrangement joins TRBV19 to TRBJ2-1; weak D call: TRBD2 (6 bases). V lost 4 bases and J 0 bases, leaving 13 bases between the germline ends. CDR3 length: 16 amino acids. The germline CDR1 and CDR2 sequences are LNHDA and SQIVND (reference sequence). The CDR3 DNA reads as TGTGCCAGTAGTAAGGGACTTCAGAGCTCCTACAATGAGCAGTTCTTC. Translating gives CASSKGLQSSYNEQFF.

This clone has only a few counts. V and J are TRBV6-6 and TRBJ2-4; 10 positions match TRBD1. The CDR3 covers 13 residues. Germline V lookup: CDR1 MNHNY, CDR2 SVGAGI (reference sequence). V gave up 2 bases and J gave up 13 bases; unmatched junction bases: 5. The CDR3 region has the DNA TGTGCCAGCAGTTACGGGGGGACAGGGGTGCAGTACTTC. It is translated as CASSYGGTGVQYF.

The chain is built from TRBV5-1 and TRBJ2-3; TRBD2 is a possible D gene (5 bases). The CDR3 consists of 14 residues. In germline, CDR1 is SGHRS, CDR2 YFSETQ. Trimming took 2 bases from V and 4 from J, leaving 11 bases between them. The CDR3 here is CASSFYSSADTQYF. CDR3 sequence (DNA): TGCGCCAGCAGCTTTTATAGTAGCGCAGATACGCAGTATTTT.

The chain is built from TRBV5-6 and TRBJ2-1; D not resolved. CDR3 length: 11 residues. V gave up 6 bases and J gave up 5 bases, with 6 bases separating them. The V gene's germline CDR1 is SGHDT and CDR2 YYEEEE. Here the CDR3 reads CASNYDNEQFF. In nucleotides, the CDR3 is TGTGCCAGCAATTATGACAATGAGCAGTTCTTC.

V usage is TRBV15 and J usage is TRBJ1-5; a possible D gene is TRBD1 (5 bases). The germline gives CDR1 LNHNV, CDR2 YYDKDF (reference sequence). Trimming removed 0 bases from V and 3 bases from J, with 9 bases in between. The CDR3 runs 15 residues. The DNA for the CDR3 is TGTGCCACCAGCAGAGATAAGGGGATCAATCAGCCCCAGCATTTT. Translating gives CATSRDKGINQPQHF.

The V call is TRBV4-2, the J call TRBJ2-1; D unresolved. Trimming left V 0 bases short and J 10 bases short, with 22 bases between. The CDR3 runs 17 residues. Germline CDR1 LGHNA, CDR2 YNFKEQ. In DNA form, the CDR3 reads TGTGCCAGCAGCCAAGATGTTATTGGAGACTTCCCAAGGGAGCAGTTCTTC. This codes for CASSQDVIGDFPREQFF.

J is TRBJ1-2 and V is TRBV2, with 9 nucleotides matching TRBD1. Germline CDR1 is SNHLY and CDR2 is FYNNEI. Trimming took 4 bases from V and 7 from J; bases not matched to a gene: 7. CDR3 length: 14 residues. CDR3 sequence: CASSVIQGASGYTF. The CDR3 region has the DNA TGTGCCAGCAGTGTTATACAGGGGGCGAGTGGCTACACCTTC.

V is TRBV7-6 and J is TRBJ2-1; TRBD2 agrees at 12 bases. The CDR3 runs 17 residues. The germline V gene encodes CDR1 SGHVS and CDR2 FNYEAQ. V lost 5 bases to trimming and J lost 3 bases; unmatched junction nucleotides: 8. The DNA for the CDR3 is TGTGCCAGCAGCGAACTAGCGGGGGGTTCATTCTACAATGAGCAGTTCTTC. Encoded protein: CASSELAGGSFYNEQFF.